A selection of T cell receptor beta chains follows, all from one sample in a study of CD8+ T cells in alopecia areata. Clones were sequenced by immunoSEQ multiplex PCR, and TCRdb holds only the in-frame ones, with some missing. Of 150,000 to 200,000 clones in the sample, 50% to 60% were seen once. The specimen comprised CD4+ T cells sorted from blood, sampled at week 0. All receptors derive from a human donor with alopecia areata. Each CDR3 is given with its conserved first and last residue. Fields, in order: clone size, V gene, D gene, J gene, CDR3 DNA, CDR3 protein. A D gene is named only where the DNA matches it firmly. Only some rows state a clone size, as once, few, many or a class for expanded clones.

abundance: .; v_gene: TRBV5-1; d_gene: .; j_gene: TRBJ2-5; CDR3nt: TGCGCCAGCAGCCCCGGGGCAAACGAAGAGACCCAGTACTTC; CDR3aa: CASSPGANEETQYF
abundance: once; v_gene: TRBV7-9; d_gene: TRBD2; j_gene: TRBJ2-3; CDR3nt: TGTGCCAGCAGCCTCACTAGCGGGGCGGCAGATACGCAGTATTTT; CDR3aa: CASSLTSGAADTQYF
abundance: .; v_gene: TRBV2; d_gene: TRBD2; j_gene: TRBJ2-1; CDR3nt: TGTGCCAGCAGTGGACTAGCCAATGAGCAGTTCTTC; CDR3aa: CASSGLANEQFF
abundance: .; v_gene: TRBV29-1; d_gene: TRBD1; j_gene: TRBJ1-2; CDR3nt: TGCAGCGTTGAAGAGGGAGGGGGCAGGATCTATGGCTACACCTTC; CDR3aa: CSVEEGGGRIYGYTF
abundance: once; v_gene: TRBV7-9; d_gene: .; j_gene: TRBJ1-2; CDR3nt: TGTGCCAGTAAACAGGGTTCTAACTATGGCTACACCTTC; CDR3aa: CASKQGSNYGYTF
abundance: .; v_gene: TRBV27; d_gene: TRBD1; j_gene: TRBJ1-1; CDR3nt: TGTGCCAGCAGGCTTGACAGGGTGAACGCTGAAGCTTTCTTT; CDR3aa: CASRLDRVNAEAFF
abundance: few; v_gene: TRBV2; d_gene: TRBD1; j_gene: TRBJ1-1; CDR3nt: TGTGCCAGCAGTGCCCGGACAGGGGGGACTGAAGCTTTCTTT; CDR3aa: CASSARTGGTEAFF
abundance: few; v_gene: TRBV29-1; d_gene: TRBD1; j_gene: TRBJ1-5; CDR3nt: TGCAGCGTCCGGACAGGGGGTAGCAATCAGCCCCAGCATTTT; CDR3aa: CSVRTGGSNQPQHF
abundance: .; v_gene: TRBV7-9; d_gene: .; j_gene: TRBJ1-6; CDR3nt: TGTGCCAGCAGCATCCAGGATTCACCCCTCCACTTT; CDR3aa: CASSIQDSPLHF
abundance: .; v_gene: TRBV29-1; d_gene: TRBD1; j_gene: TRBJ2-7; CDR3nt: TGCAGCGGTGGGACAGGGGGCTCCTTCGAGCAGTACTTC; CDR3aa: CSGGTGGSFEQYF
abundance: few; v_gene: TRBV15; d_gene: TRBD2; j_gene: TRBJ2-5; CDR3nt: TGTGCCACCAGCAGAGATTGGGGACTAGCGGGGGCCCAAGAGACCCAGTACTTC; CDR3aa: CATSRDWGLAGAQETQYF
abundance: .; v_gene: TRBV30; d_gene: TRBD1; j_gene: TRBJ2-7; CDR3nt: TGTGCCTGGAGTACAGGGGGAAGCTCCTACGAGCAGTACTTC; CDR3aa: CAWSTGGSSYEQYF
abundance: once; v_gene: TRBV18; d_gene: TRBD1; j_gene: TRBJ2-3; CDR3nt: TGTGCCAGCTCACCGGGACAGGGGAATACGCAGTATTTT; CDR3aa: CASSPGQGNTQYF
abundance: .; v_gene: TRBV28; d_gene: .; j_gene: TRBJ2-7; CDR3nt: TGTGCCAGCAGTATCCCGGCTTACGAGCAGTACTTC; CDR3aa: CASSIPAYEQYF
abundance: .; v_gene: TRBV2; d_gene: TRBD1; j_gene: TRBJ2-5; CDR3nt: TGTGCCAGCAGTCCCCGGACAGGGGAGGGGAAGACCCAGTACTTC; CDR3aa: CASSPRTGEGKTQYF
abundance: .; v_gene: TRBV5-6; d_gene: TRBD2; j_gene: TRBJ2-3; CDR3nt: TGTGCCAGCAGTCGGACTAGCCCCTCCACAGATACGCAGTATTTT; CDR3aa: CASSRTSPSTDTQYF
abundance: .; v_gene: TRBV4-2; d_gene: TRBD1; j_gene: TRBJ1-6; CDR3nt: TGTGCCAGCAGCCAAGAAACGGGACAGGGGGATTCACCCCTCCACTTT; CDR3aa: CASSQETGQGDSPLHF
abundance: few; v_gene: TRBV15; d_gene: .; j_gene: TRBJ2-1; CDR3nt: TGTGCCACCAGCAGAGATTTAACAGGGTACGAGCAGTTCTTC; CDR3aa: CATSRDLTGYEQFF
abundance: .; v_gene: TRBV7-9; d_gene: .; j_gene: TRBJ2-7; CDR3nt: TGTGCCAGCAGCCAGAGCCAGGGGTCCTACGAGCAGTACTTC; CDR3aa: CASSQSQGSYEQYF
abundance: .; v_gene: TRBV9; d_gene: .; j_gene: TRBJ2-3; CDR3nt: TGTGCCAGCTCCGGTCGGGGGCAGGGTACGCAGTATTTT; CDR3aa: CASSGRGQGTQYF
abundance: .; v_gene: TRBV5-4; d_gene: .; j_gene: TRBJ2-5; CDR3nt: TGTGCCAGCAGCGACACTCAAGAGACCCAGTACTTC; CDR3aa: CASSDTQETQYF
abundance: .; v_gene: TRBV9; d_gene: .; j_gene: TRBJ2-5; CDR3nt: TGTGCCAGCAGCCCCCAACCCGGGGCTCAAGAGACCCAGTACTTC; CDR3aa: CASSPQPGAQETQYF
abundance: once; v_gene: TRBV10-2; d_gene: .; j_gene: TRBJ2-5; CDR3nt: TGCGCCAGCAGGGAGACAGCACTCCAAGAGACCCAGTACTTC; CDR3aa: CASRETALQETQYF
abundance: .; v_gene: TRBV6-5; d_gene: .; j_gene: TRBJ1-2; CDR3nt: TGTGCCAGCAGTGAACGTGGCACCTTC; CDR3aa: CASSERGTF
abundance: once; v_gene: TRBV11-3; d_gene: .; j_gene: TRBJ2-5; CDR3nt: TGTGCCAGCAGCTCTCGACACGGGAAAGAGACCCAGTACTTC; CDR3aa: CASSSRHGKETQYF
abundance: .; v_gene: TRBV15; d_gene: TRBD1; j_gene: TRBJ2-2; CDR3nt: TGTGCCACCAGCGCAGGACAGGGGGTCACCGGGGAGCTGTTTTTT; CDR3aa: CATSAGQGVTGELFF
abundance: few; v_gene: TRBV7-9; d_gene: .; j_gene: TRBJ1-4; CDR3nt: TGTGCCAGCAGCTCCGGGACAAATGAAAAACTGTTTTTT; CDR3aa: CASSSGTNEKLFF
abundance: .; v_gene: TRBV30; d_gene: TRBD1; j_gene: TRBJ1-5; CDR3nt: TGTGCCTGGAGCGGCGGGACAGGGTTCAATCAGCCCCAGCATTTT; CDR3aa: CAWSGGTGFNQPQHF
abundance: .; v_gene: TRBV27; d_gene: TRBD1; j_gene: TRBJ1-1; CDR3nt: TGTGCCAGCAGTTCCGACAGGGAGAGGAACACTGAAGCTTTCTTT; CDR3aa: CASSSDRERNTEAFF
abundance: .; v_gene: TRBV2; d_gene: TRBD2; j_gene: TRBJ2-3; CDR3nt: TGTGCCAGCAGTGGCGCTAGCGGGGGGGCGGTGAGTACGCAGTATTTT; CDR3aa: CASSGASGGAVSTQYF
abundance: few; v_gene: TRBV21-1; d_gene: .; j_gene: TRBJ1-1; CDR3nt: TGTGCCAGCAGCATCCCAAGGACAGGTGGTGCTTTCTTT; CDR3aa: CASSIPRTGGAFF
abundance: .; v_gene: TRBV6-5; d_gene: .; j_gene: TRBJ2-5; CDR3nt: TGTGCCAGCAGCTATGGGACCTCCAGAGAGACCCAGTACTTC; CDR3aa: CASSYGTSRETQYF
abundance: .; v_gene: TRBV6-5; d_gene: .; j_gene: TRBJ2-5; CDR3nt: TGTGCCAGCAGTTATTGGGGGAAAGAGACCCAGTACTTC; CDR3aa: CASSYWGKETQYF
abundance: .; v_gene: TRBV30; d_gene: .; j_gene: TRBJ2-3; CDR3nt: TGTGCCTGGAGTACGGGACTCTCAAGCACAGATACGCAGTATTTT; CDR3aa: CAWSTGLSSTDTQYF
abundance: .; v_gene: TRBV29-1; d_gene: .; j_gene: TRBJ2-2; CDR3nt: TGCAGCGGGGGGACAGAGCGGGGAAGGCTGTTTTTT; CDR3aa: CSGGTERGRLFF
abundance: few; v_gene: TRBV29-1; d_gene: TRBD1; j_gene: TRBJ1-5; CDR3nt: TGCAGCGTGGGCGCTGGACAGGGAGGTCAGCCCCAGCATTTT; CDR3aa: CSVGAGQGGQPQHF
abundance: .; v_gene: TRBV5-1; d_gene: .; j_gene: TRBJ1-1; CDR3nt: TGCGCCAGCAGTTTGCAGGGGTTAGGCACTGAAGCTTTCTTT; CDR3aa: CASSLQGLGTEAFF
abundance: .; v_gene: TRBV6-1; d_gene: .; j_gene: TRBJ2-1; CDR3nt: TGTGCCAGCAGTGAACCGGTAAGGCAGTTCTTC; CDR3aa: CASSEPVRQFF
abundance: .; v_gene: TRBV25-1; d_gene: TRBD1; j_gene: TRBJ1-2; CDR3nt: TGTGCCAGCAGCCCCCCGTTCCTGCAGGGGGCTGATGGCTACACCTTC; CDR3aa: CASSPPFLQGADGYTF
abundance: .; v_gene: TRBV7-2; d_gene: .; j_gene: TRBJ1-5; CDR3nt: TGTGCCAGCAGCTTAGTAGGGACGACAGAGTTTCCGGGCAATCAGCCCCAGCATTTT; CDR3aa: CASSLVGTTEFPGNQPQHF
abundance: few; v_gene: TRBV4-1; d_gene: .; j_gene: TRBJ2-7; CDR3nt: TGCGCCAGCAGCCAAGACGGACAGAGCTCCTACGAGCAGTACTTC; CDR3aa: CASSQDGQSSYEQYF
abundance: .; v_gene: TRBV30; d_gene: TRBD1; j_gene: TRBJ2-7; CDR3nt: TGTGCCTGGATCCCGGACAGGGGCTACGAGCAGTACTTC; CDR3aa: CAWIPDRGYEQYF
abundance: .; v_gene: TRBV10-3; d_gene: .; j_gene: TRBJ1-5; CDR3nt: TGTGCCATCAGCCCCGGACAGACTGATCAGCCCCAGCATTTT; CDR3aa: CAISPGQTDQPQHF
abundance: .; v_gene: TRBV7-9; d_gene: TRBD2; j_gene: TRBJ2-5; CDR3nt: TGTGCCAGCAGCCCCCAGGGGCGGGGGGCCAGGGAGACCCAGTACTTC; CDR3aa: CASSPQGRGARETQYF
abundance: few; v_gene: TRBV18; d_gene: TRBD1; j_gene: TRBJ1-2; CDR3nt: TGTGCCAGCTCACCCCGGACAGGAGAGAACTATGGCTACACCTTC; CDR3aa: CASSPRTGENYGYTF
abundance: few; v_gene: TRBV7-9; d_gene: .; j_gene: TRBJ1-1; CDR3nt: TGTGCCAGCAGCTCGATCACAGGGTCGAACACTGAAGCTTTCTTT; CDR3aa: CASSSITGSNTEAFF
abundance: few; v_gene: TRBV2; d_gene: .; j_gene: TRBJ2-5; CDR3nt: TGTGCCAGCAGTCTGGACGGGGGAGAGACCCAGTACTTC; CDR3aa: CASSLDGGETQYF
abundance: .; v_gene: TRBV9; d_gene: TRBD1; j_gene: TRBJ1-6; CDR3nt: TGTGCCAGCAGCTCCCGGGACAGGGGGCTTTCTAATTCACCCCTCCACTTT; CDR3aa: CASSSRDRGLSNSPLHF
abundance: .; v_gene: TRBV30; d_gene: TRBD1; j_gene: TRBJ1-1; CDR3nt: TGTGCCTGGAGCAGAGGGGGCTTTACTGAAGCTTTCTTT; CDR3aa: CAWSRGGFTEAFF
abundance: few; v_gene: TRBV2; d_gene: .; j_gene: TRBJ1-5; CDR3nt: TGTGCCAGCAGCCTAAATAGCAATCAGCCCCAGCATTTT; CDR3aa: CASSLNSNQPQHF